Listed below are T cell receptor beta chains from one sample, sequenced in a study of blood T cell repertoires in COVID-19. Repertoires were generated with immunoSEQ multiplex PCR, while TCRdb's copy carries only in-frame clones and drops some. The sample shows some 99,000 clones, roughly 85% of them seen only once. Source material: peripheral blood. These receptors were taken from a man between 65 and 85 years old with acute or convalescent COVID-19. CDR3s include the opening cysteine and the closing phenylalanine or tryptophan. Each record gives: J gene, clone size, V gene, D gene, CDR3 protein, CDR3 DNA. D genes are given only for firm matches. Clone size is not always given. Where it is, it says once, few, many or a class for expanded clones.

>TRBJ1-6|-|TRBV6-1|-
CASSDGGYSPLHF
TGTGCCAGCAGTGATGGGGGGTATTCACCCCTCCACTTT
>TRBJ1-1|-|TRBV6-1|-
CASSERFEGRGAFF
TGTGCCAGCAGTGAAAGGTTTGAAGGGCGGGGGGCTTTCTTT
>TRBJ1-3|few|TRBV4-1|-
CASGPGGNTIYF
TGCGCCAGCGGACCGGGAGGAAACACCATATATTTT
>TRBJ2-1|-|TRBV3-1/TRBV3-2|TRBD2
CASSPSGGARNEQFF
TGTGCCAGCAGCCCTAGCGGGGGGGCACGTAATGAGCAGTTCTTC
>TRBJ1-1|-|TRBV5-1|TRBD1
CASSPDRVGEAFF
TGCGCCAGCAGCCCTGACAGGGTGGGTGAGGCTTTCTTT
>TRBJ2-7|-|TRBV27|TRBD2
CASRLPGLAFNEQYF
TGTGCCAGCCGACTACCGGGACTAGCGTTTAACGAGCAGTACTTC
>TRBJ1-4|once|TRBV9|-
CASSVAGSRDEKLFF
TGTGCCAGCAGCGTAGCAGGGTCCCGAGATGAAAAACTGTTTTTT
>TRBJ2-7|-|TRBV25-1|-
CASSDAYEQYF
TGTGCCAGCAGTGACGCCTACGAGCAGTACTTC
>TRBJ1-4|-|TRBV3-1/TRBV3-2|TRBD1
CASSVRTGGDEKLFF
TGTGCCAGCAGCGTAAGGACAGGGGGCGATGAAAAACTGTTTTTT
>TRBJ1-5|once|TRBV2|TRBD1
CASSELRTGAPGNQPQHF
TGTGCCAGCAGTGAATTAAGAACAGGGGCCCCGGGCAATCAGCCCCAGCATTTT
>TRBJ1-5|-|TRBV6-5|-
CATRDSNQPQHF
TGTGCCACCCGGGATAGCAATCAGCCCCAGCATTTT
>TRBJ2-7|-|TRBV7-3|TRBD1
CASSPGTGDYEQYF
TGTGCCAGCAGCCCCGGGACAGGAGATTACGAGCAGTACTTC
>TRBJ2-1|-|TRBV12-5|TRBD1
CASGPDRGGSYNEQFF
TGTGCTAGTGGTCCCGACAGGGGGGGATCCTACAATGAGCAGTTCTTC
>TRBJ2-3|once|TRBV10-1|TRBD2
CASSEAQERGRTDTQYF
TGCGCCAGCAGTGAGGCCCAGGAGCGGGGACGCACAGATACGCAGTATTTT
>TRBJ1-6|-|TRBV7-9|TRBD1
CASSQGQGVSPLHF
TGTGCCAGCAGCCAGGGACAGGGAGTCTCACCCCTCCACTTT
>TRBJ1-3|-|TRBV5-1|-
CASSLGSGVSGNTIYF
TGCGCCAGCAGCCTTGGATCAGGGGTTTCTGGAAACACCATATATTTT
>TRBJ1-5|-|TRBV19|-
CASSLGGGYQPQHF
TGTGCCAGTAGCCTGGGGGGGGGTTACCAGCCCCAGCATTTT
>TRBJ2-2|once|TRBV7-9|TRBD2
CASSPLAGGRTGELFF
TGTGCCAGCAGCCCACTAGCGGGGGGGCGCACCGGGGAGCTGTTTTTT
>TRBJ1-4|-|TRBV6-5|-
CASSLLHREKLFF
TGTGCCAGCAGCCTACTCCACCGGGAAAAACTGTTTTTT
>TRBJ2-2|-|TRBV7-6|TRBD1
CASTPTGSPTGELFF
TGTGCCAGCACCCCGACAGGGAGTCCCACCGGGGAGCTGTTTTTT
>TRBJ1-2|-|TRBV27|-
CASSRYRSNYGYTF
TGTGCCAGCAGTCGCTACCGGTCTAACTATGGCTACACCTTC
>TRBJ2-2|-|TRBV10-1|TRBD2
CASSEPAGVGSGELFF
TGCGCCAGCAGTGAGCCGGCGGGGGTTGGGAGCGGGGAGCTGTTTTTT
>TRBJ2-2|-|TRBV11-1|-
CASSLRRGHTGELFF
TGTGCCAGCAGCTTACGGCGGGGGCACACCGGGGAGCTGTTTTTT
>TRBJ2-4|-|TRBV9|TRBD2
CASSPEGRGGKNIQYF
TGTGCCAGCAGCCCCGAGGGGCGGGGGGGCAAAAACATTCAGTACTTC
>TRBJ1-4|-|TRBV4-2|-
CASSQDRGYEKLFF
TGTGCCAGCAGCCAAGACAGGGGCTACGAAAAACTGTTTTTT
>TRBJ1-2|-|TRBV6-5|-
CASSYGAGDGYTF
TGTGCCAGCAGTTACGGGGCAGGGGATGGCTACACCTTC
>TRBJ1-1|few|TRBV5-8|-
CASSLVRVKSKGFF
TGTGCCAGCAGCTTGGTCAGGGTCAAGTCGAAGGGGTTCTTT
>TRBJ2-5|-|TRBV7-9|TRBD2
CASKGLAGGYQETQYF
TGTGCCAGCAAGGGACTAGCGGGGGGTTACCAAGAGACCCAGTACTTC
>TRBJ1-4|-|TRBV28|-
CASSRTRLPGQDEKLFF
TGTGCCAGCAGTCGAACCCGCCTACCAGGGCAGGATGAAAAACTGTTTTTT